This TCR beta chain stems from a study of blood T cells in healthy people across ages (dated by TCRdb to between 2014 and 2017). For the wider study: In model experiments, template switching captured roughly one uniquely barcoded TCR beta cDNA molecule for every two T cells. Age-related changes in TCR beta repertoire diversity were measured in the study by deep sequencing normalized with unique cDNA molecular identifiers. The donors were divided into four age groups: young (average around 15 years), middle-aged (roughly 42), aged (around 59) and long-lived (roughly 82). To avoid experimental bias, donors of different ages were distributed randomly across sequencing lanes. For two donors (one aged 18 to 30 and one aged 80 or older), the study analyzed two additional independent replicas of 1 million unique cDNA reads from the same blood draw.

V is shortened by 3 bases, J by 1 base, and the region joining them spans 5 bases. For CDR1 and CDR2, the germline V gene lists MNHEY and SVGAGI. The CDR3 goes from the cysteine to the phenylalanine over 13 residues. Only the CDR3 DNA is retained, 39 bases long and in frame from the first base. This clonotype was seen more than once but under ten times. Its antigen is unknown. No base quality information exists; no much larger clone differs at one position. Systemically healthy Caucasian individuals from Russia, some 38 in total and aged about 6 to 100 years, were included as donors. Approximately 9.7 milliliters of peripheral blood were drawn from each donor into EDTA-treated Vacutainer tubes. Ficoll-Paque density-gradient centrifugation was used to isolate PBMCs, with at least 7 million per sample. Trizol reagent was used to extract total RNA from PBMCs, with at least 5 micrograms per sample. For every donor, an aliquot of PBMCs went through flow cytometry to measure the percentages of naive CD45RAhigh/CD27high T cells.

Summary of the overall study and its limitations: The long-lived group showed more naive CD4+ T cells, fewer expanded clones and increased TCR diversity than the aged group, suggesting age selection. Total diversity estimates from one million sequenced T cells were considered lower bounds and underestimates. A strong correlation was found between observed TCR beta diversity and the percentage of naive T cells measured by flow cytometry. Bulk unsorted PBMC profiling prevented conclusive comparison of naive and antigen-experienced compartments. Observed TCR beta diversity per million T cells fell roughly linearly with age, and a significant reduction was already apparent by age roughly 40. Because donor CMV infection status was unknown, age-related changes in expanded clonotypes were potentially confounded.

The method behind the library was 5' RACE. Instrument on record: Illumina HiSeq 2500. A second PCR of about 7 to 12 cycles was run with a J-beta primer mix and a sample-barcoded 5' primer. A unique molecular identifier was introduced onto each TCR beta cDNA molecule by a template-switch 5' adaptor carrying 12 random nucleotides. Each sample yielded at least 2.5 million CDR3-containing paired-end reads. The Mint cDNA synthesis kit, primed by a TRBC-specific oligonucleotide, was used to synthesize first-strand cDNA from all RNA. After uracil-DNA glycosylase treatment, a first 18-cycle PCR used universal primers M1SS and BC2_uni_R on all cDNA. On the authors' methods: For normalization, 1 million high-quality reads, each with a distinct molecular identifier, were randomly selected from each sample. Instead of being binned into consensus sequences, reads that shared molecular identifiers were thrown out. MiTCR, set to a Q25 quality threshold and the strictest error-elimination algorithm, was used for CDR3 identification, clonotype clustering and error correction. A nonparametric unseen species model using Euler transformation provided a lower-bound estimate of total TCR beta diversity. The raw public data were reprocessed by TCRdb itself: fastp quality trimming at Q25, MiXCR clonotype calling, in-frame beta chains only. CDR3 protein duplicates are merged, each entry listing the most common genes and DNA. It is TCRdb's table, rather than the study itself, that gives the V and J calls and clone size. A total of roughly 680,000 distinct CDR3 sequences appear in this sample, around 49% of them only once. The biggest ten clones account for under 35% of the sample.

The chain is made from TRBV6-5 and TRBJ2-3, with no reliable assignment of the D segment. The sequencing sample was made of blood. The sequence derives from an older woman in good health. The sequenced DNA is TGTGCCAGCAGTTATACAGGCACAGATACGCAGTATTTT. Translation gives CASSYTGTDTQYF.